One sample yielded the 19 T cell receptor beta chains listed below, sequenced in a study of shared clonotypes between healthy human individuals. Produced via immunoSEQ multiplex PCR; TCRdb's table is partial and in-frame only. The profile shows roughly 500,000 clones, roughly 95% of them singletons. Sequenced material: naive CD4+ T cells sorted from blood. Subset meaning: CD45RA+ positively selected. These receptors came from a woman in her twenties or thirties in good health.

The V and J genes are TRBV9 and TRBJ1-5, with 7 bases lining up with TRBD1. Germline values: CDR1 SGDLS, CDR2 YYNGEE. CDR3 length equals 14 residues. The ends lost 3 bases at V and 5 bases at J; junction bases unmatched: 5. CDR3 protein: CASSAGTDYQPQHF. DNA for the CDR3: TGTGCCAGCAGCGCGGGGACAGACTATCAGCCCCAGCATTTT.

The chain employs TRBV27 and TRBJ1-5; TRBD1 matches at 7 bases. The CDR3 spans 17 residues. Per the germline V gene, CDR1 is MNHEY and CDR2 is SMNVEV (reference sequence). The junction had 9 bases not matched to a gene; V was cut back by 4 bases and J by 0 bases. The CDR3 bases are TGTGCCAGCAGTTCCCCGCGAGGGGGCCCTAGCAATCAGCCCCAGCATTTT. Amino acid sequence: CASSSPRGGPSNQPQHF.

This rearrangement joins TRBV5-4 to TRBJ1-2; D not certain. The CDR3 runs to 14 residues. The ends were cut back, 2 bases at V and 1 base at J, with 9 bases in the middle. Germline V CDR1 and CDR2: SGHNT, YYREEE (reference sequence). The CDR3 DNA reads TGTGCCAGCAGCTTTTGGAATTTTAACTATGGCTACACCTTC. The encoded protein is CASSFWNFNYGYTF.

The chain employs TRBV7-9 and TRBJ1-4, with 12 bases that match TRBD1. V lost 6 bases, J lost 13 bases, and 6 bases stayed unmatched. The CDR3 is 13 residues long. CDR1 and CDR2 from the germline V gene are SEHNR and FQNEAQ (reference sequence). This chain's CDR3 is CASRFGTGGRLFF. DNA of the CDR3: TGTGCCAGCAGATTTGGGACAGGGGGCCGACTGTTTTTT.

The chain has TRBV28 and TRBJ2-5; 7 positions match TRBD1. Germline CDR1 MDHEN, CDR2 SYDVKM. The J segment lost 5 bases and the V segment lost 0 bases, leaving 3 bases of the junction unmatched. This CDR3 is built from 14 residues. Written as DNA, the CDR3 is TGTGCCAGCAGTTTATGGGGACAGCGGGAGACCCAGTACTTC. Its translation: CASSLWGQRETQYF.

The rearrangement uses TRBV7-9 and TRBJ2-1; 8 bases match TRBD1. V dropped 3 bases and J dropped 10; count of bases not matched to a gene: 8. CDR1 and CDR2 from the germline V gene are SEHNR and FQNEAQ (reference sequence). The CDR3 length is 14 residues. CDR3 sequence reads: CASSLGRGRGEQFF. CDR3 coding DNA: TGTGCCAGCAGCTTGGGCAGGGGGCGGGGAGAGCAGTTCTTC.

The chain recombines TRBV19 with TRBJ2-7; weak D call: TRBD1 (5 bases). V lost 5 bases, J lost 2 bases, and 16 bases lay in between. This CDR3 contains 15 residues. Germline assignment: CDR1 LNHDA and CDR2 SQIVND (reference sequence). CDR3 protein: CASSPQTENTYEQYF. Written as DNA, the CDR3 is TGTGCCAGTAGTCCGCAGACAGAAAACACCTACGAGCAGTACTTC.

The V and J genes are TRBV7-9 and TRBJ2-5; weak D call: TRBD2 (5 bases). Trimming pared 3 bases from V and 5 bases from J, leaving 16 bases between. The germline V gene encodes CDR1 SEHNR and CDR2 FQNEAQ (reference sequence). The CDR3 sequence is 15 residues long. CDR3 nucleotides: TGTGCCAGCAGCTTTACCTTAGAGGGCGCGGAGACCCAGTACTTC. It translates to CASSFTLEGAETQYF.

The gene calls are TRBV6-6 and TRBJ2-1; TRBD2 aligns across 10 bases. V shed 6 bases and J 5 bases; nucleotides not matched to a gene: 7. The germline V gene encodes CDR1 MNHNY and CDR2 SVGAGI (reference sequence). The CDR3 spans 15 residues. The chain's CDR3 is CASSQGLAGDNEQFF. DNA of the CDR3: TGTGCCAGCAGCCAGGGCCTAGCGGGAGACAATGAGCAGTTCTTC.

This chain links TRBV6-5 with TRBJ2-7; 14 bases fit TRBD2. This CDR3 is 13 amino acids long. CDR1 is MNHEY and CDR2 is SVGAGI in the germline V gene. The trim removed 8 bases at V and 5 bases at J, leaving 2 bases unmatched. The CDR3 here is CASGLAGGHEQYF. The CDR3 bases are TGTGCCAGCGGACTAGCGGGAGGCCACGAGCAGTACTTC.

In DNA, the CDR3 is TGTGCCAGCAGTATCGACAGGGCAAACACCATATATTTT. Translated: CASSIDRANTIYF. The chain uses TRBV6-1 and TRBJ1-3; 7 bases line up with TRBD1. CDR3 size: 13 residues. J lost 6 bases, V lost 5 bases, and 4 bases had no gene match. The V gene's germline CDR1 is MNHNS and CDR2 SASEGT.

The rearrangement links TRBV11-2 to TRBJ1-4; D might be TRBD1 (5 bases). Germline V gene data show CDR1 as SGHAT and CDR2 as FQNNGV. The CDR3 has 15 residues. V was shortened by 2 bases and J by 2 bases, with 9 bases between the two germline ends. Here the CDR3 DNA reads TGTGCCAGCAGCTTACACGGGGGGACTAATGAAAAACTGTTTTTT. This codes for CASSLHGGTNEKLFF.

The chain carries TRBV18 and TRBJ2-5; 7 positions match TRBD1. The CDR3 consists of 14 residues. CDR1 KGHSH and CDR2 LQKENI come from the germline V gene. V was pared by 5 bases and J by 5 bases, with 8 bases of the junction left unmatched. CDR3 protein: CASSSVQGRETQYF. The CDR3, as DNA: TGTGCCAGCTCATCAGTACAGGGGCGGGAGACCCAGTACTTC.

The chain links TRBV6-1 to TRBJ2-7; TRBD2 matches at 7 bases. CDR1 is MNHNS, CDR2 SASEGT, per germline. V shed 1 base and J 7 bases; nucleotides not matched to a gene: 10. There are 15 residues in the CDR3. The CDR3 DNA follows: TGTGCCAGCAGTGAAGTTGAGCGGCCCGGGGGGGAGCAGTACTTC. It codes for CASSEVERPGGEQYF.

The chain employs TRBV28 and TRBJ2-2; 7 bases are a match to TRBD1. The CDR3 length is 15 residues. Germline CDR1 reads MDHEN; CDR2 reads SYDVKM. Trimming took 11 bases from V and 4 from J; bases not matched to a gene: 13. In DNA form, the CDR3 reads TGTGCCTCCCTTATAGACAGGGTGAGCACCGGGGAGCTGTTTTTT. Translation: CASLIDRVSTGELFF.

The chain recombines TRBV7-2 with TRBJ1-5; weak D call: TRBD1 (5 bases). CDR3 length: 15 amino acids. Germline values: CDR1 SGHTA, CDR2 FQGNSA. Trimming cost V 5 bases and J 5 bases, with 16 bases left between them. The CDR3 loop is CASSPVGGGDQPQHF. For the CDR3, the DNA is TGTGCCAGCAGCCCCGTGGGGGGGGGAGATCAGCCCCAGCATTTT.

The CDR3 protein is CAWDRDSYTGELFF. The CDR3 DNA reads as TGTGCCTGGGACCGGGACAGCTACACCGGGGAGCTGTTTTTT. This chain joins TRBV30 and TRBJ2-2; 7 positions agree with TRBD1. The V and J ends lost 5 bases and 3 bases, in that order; junction bases with no gene match: 6. CDR3 length: 14 amino acids. The germline V gene has CDR1 GTSNPN and CDR2 SVGIG (reference sequence).

This chain connects TRBV27 to TRBJ2-7; D not resolved. The CDR3 contains 12 residues. Germline CDR1 and CDR2: MNHEY and SMNVEV (reference sequence). V lost 3 bases and J lost 7, with 10 bases in between. The CDR3 coding sequence is TGTGCCAGCAGTTTCTTAGGGCGTGAGCAGTACTTC. This encodes CASSFLGREQYF.

This sequence joins TRBV7-2 and TRBJ2-5; 10 nucleotides align to TRBD2. The germline CDR1 and CDR2 sequences are SGHTA and FQGNSA. The CDR3 contains 15 residues. J was trimmed by 4 bases and V by 7 bases; bases with no gene match: 9. The CDR3 DNA is TGTGCCAGCACAGACGCTAGCGGGAGTGGAGAGACCCAGTACTTC. This sequence encodes CASTDASGSGETQYF.